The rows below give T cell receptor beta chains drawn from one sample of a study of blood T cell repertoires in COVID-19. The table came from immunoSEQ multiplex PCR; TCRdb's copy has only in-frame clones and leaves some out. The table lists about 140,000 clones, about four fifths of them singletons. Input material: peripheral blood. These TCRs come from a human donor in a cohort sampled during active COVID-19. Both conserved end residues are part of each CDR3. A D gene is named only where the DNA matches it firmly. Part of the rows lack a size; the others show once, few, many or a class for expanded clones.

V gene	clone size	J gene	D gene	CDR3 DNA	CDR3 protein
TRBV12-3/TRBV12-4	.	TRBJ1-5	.	TGTGCCAGCAGTCCGTACAATCAGCCCCAGCATTTT	CASSPYNQPQHF
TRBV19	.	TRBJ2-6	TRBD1	TGTGCCAGTAGTAGTGGGACAGGGGGCGTTGGGGCCAACGTCCTGACTTTC	CASSSGTGGVGANVLTF
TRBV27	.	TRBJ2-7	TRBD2	TGTGCCAGCAGTTTGCTAGCGGGAGGGTGGGACGAGCAGTACTTC	CASSLLAGGWDEQYF
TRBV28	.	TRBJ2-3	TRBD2	TGTGCCAGCAGTCCCCCGGGACTAGCGGGAGCAGATACGCAGTATTTT	CASSPPGLAGADTQYF
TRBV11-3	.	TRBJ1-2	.	TGTGCCAGCAGCTTTCGAGCGGGGTATGGCTACACCTTC	CASSFRAGYGYTF
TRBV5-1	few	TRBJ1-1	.	TGCGCCAGCAGATTGCGCGGGGCTAACACTGAAGCTTTCTTT	CASRLRGANTEAFF
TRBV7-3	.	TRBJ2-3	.	TGTGCCAGCAGCTTAGCTAGCTTACCCACAGATACGCAGTATTTT	CASSLASLPTDTQYF
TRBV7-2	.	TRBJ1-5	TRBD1	TGTGCCAGCAGCTTAGCCCGGGACAGGTCCCCAGTTTTT	CASSLARDRSPVF
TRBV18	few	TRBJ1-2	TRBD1	TGTGCCAGCTCACCACCCTCGACAGGGGACTATGGCTACACCTTC	CASSPPSTGDYGYTF
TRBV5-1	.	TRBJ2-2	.	TGCGCCAGCAGCGGGGCAGGAGGGTACACCGGGGAGCTGTTTTTT	CASSGAGGYTGELFF
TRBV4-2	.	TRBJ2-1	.	TGTGCCAGCAGCCAATTAGCGGTCTCCTACAATGAGCAGTTCTTC	CASSQLAVSYNEQFF
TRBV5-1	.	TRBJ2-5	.	TGCGCCAGCAGTCAAAACCAGGAGACCCAGTACTTC	CASSQNQETQYF
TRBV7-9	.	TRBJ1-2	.	TGTGCCAGCACCGAGGGTGGCCTCTATGGCTACACCTTC	CASTEGGLYGYTF
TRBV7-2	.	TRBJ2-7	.	TGTGCCAGCAGCTTAGGGTCAGGGGCCTACTACGAGCAGTACTTC	CASSLGSGAYYEQYF
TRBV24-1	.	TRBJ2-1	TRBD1	TGTGCCACCAGTGATCCCCAGGGACAGGGGAAGAGTGAGCAGTTCTTC	CATSDPQGQGKSEQFF
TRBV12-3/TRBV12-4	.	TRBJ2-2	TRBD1	TGTGCCAGCAGTTTCGGCGACAGGGGTCTGTTTTTT	CASSFGDRGLFF
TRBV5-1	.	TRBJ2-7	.	TGCGCCAGCAGCTTAGGAGGAATCTCCTACGAGCAGTACTTC	CASSLGGISYEQYF
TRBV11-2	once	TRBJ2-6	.	TGTGCCAGCAGCCCCTTAGACAGCTCTGGGGCCAACGTCCTGACTTTC	CASSPLDSSGANVLTF
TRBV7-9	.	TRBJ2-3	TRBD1	TGTGCCAGCAGCGCTGGGACAGGCACAGATACGCAGTATTTT	CASSAGTGTDTQYF
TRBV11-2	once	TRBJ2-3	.	TGTGCCAGCAGCTTATGGGCACTAGCAATTTCAGATACGCAGTATTTT	CASSLWALAISDTQYF
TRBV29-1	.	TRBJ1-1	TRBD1	TGCAGCGTTGACAGCCAGGGGGGACTGAACACTGAAGCTTTCTTT	CSVDSQGGLNTEAFF
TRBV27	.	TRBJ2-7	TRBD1	TGTGCCAGCAGTTCGAGGACAGGGGTGAGGGAGCAGTACTTC	CASSSRTGVREQYF
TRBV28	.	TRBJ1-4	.	TGTGCCAGCAGCCCCGGACAGTGGGGGAATGAAAAACTGTTTTTT	CASSPGQWGNEKLFF
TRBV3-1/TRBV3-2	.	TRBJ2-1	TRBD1	TGTGCCAGCAGCCAAGCCGGGACAGTAACGTACAATGAGCAGTTCTTC	CASSQAGTVTYNEQFF
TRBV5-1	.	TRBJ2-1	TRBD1	TGCGCCAGCAGACCACGACAGGGGTTCTATGAGCAGTTCTTC	CASRPRQGFYEQFF
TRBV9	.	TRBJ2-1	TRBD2	TGTGCCAGCAGCGTAGAGCTTAGCGGGAGTAGGAATGAGCAGTTCTTC	CASSVELSGSRNEQFF
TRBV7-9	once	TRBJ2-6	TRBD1	TGTGCCAGCAGCGGCCGGGACAGGGGCCGAGGTGGAGGGGCCAACGTCCTGACTTTC	CASSGRDRGRGGGANVLTF
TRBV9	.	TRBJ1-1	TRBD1	TGTGCCAGCAGCGTAGTTGACAGGGGGAGGACTGAAGCTTTCTTT	CASSVVDRGRTEAFF
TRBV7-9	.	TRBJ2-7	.	TGTGCCATCCTGGGCGGGCAGCGTGGGAGGGAGCAGTACTTC	CAILGGQRGREQYF
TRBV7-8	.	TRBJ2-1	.	TGTGCCAGCAGCCCACGGTACAATGAGCAGTTCTTC	CASSPRYNEQFF
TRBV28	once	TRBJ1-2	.	TGTGCCAGCAGTTCGGCGGGGGCGTCGACATATGGCTACACCTTC	CASSSAGASTYGYTF
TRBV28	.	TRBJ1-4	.	TGTGCCAGCAGAACCAGAACCTATGAAAAACTGTTTTTT	CASRTRTYEKLFF
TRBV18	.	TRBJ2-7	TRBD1	TGTGCCAGCTCACAGACAGGGGGCTCCACGGGAGAGCAGTACTTC	CASSQTGGSTGEQYF
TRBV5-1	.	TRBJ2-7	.	TGCGCCAGCAGCTTGGCCGATCTGTATGTCGTTCGGGACTCCGAGCAGTACTTC	CASSLADLYVVRDSEQYF
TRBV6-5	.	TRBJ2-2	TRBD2	TGTGCCAGCTCCGGGCTAGCGGCGAACACCGGGGAGCTGTTTTTT	CASSGLAANTGELFF
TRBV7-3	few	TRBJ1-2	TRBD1	TGTGCCAGCAGCCCAGGGGGCTCGTTGGATGGCTACACCTTC	CASSPGGSLDGYTF
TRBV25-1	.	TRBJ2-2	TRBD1	TGTGCCAGCAGTGTAGGGGACAGGGACACCGGGGAGCTGTTTTTT	CASSVGDRDTGELFF
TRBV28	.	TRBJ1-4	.	TGTGCCAGCAGTTTATTGAGTGGGGGGTCCGGCGAAAAACTGTTTTTT	CASSLLSGGSGEKLFF
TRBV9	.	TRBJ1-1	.	TGTGCCAGCAGCTCGTGGAACACTGAAGCTTTCTTT	CASSSWNTEAFF
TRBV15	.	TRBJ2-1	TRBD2	TGTGCCACCAGCTACGGACTAGCGGGAGGGCCAGGGCCTTACAATGAGCAGTTCTTC	CATSYGLAGGPGPYNEQFF
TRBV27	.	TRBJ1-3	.	TGTGCCAGCAGTTTATTAGGCGGCTCAGGAAACACCATATATTTT	CASSLLGGSGNTIYF
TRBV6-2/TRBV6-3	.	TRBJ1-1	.	TGTGCCAGCAGTTACGGGCCAACTGAAGCTTTCTTT	CASSYGPTEAFF
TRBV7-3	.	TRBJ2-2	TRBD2	TGTGCCAGCAGCTTAAAAGGCGGGAGCTACACCGGGGAGCTGTTTTTT	CASSLKGGSYTGELFF
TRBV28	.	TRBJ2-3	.	TGTGCCAGCAGTTTAGAGGGAGGTATCGGGAGCACCACAGATACGCAGTATTTT	CASSLEGGIGSTTDTQYF
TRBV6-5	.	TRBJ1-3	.	TGTGCCAGCAGTTACGCCGCTGGCCACTCTGGAAACACCATATATTTT	CASSYAAGHSGNTIYF
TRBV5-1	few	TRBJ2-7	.	TGCGCCAGCAGCTTACTAAACGAGCAGTACTTC	CASSLLNEQYF
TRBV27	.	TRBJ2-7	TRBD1	TGTGCCAGCAGTTTATGGGCAGGGGGCTCCTACGAGCAGTACTTC	CASSLWAGGSYEQYF
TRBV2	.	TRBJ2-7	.	TGTGCCAGCAGTGGACAGGATTTTTACGAGCAGTACTTC	CASSGQDFYEQYF
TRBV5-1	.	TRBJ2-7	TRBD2	TGCGCCAGCAGCTTGGTCGAAACGGGGGGGTACGAGCAGTACTTC	CASSLVETGGYEQYF
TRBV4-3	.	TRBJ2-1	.	TGCGCCAGCAGCCAAGAACAGGGTCCCTTCTCCTACAATGAGCAGTTCTTC	CASSQEQGPFSYNEQFF
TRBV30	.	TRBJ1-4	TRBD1	TGTGCCTGGAGTGTAATCGACAGGGGGCAAAAGGAAAAACTGTTTTTT	CAWSVIDRGQKEKLFF
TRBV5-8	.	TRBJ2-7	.	TGTGCCAGCAACCTAGGCCCTGGACAGCACTACGAGCAGTACTTC	CASNLGPGQHYEQYF
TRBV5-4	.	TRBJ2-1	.	TGTGCCAGCAGCTTGGATTATGATGAGCAGTTCTTC	CASSLDYDEQFF
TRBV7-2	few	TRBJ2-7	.	TGTGCCAGCAGCTTATCAAAAACAGGAGTCCACGAGCAGTACTTC	CASSLSKTGVHEQYF
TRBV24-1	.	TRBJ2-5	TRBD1	TGTGCCACCAGTGATCCGACAGGGGATAGGGAAGAGACCCAGTACTTC	CATSDPTGDREETQYF
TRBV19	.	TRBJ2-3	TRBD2	TGTGCCAGTAGTATCCCCAGCGGGAGTCGCGATACGCAGTATTTT	CASSIPSGSRDTQYF
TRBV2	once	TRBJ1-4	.	TGTGCCAGCCTTCAGGGGGAAAAACTGTTTTTT	CASLQGEKLFF